This T cell receptor (beta chain) was sequenced during a study of CD8+ T cells in alopecia areata. Study context: C3H/HeJ donors aged roughly 6-13 months with spontaneous alopecia supplied skin grafted onto roughly 6-10-week-old female C3H/HeJ mice.

The CDR3 loop spans 14 amino acids. V lost 0 bases to trimming and J lost 0 bases, with 6 bases between them. The germline V gene has CDR1 NSQYPW and CDR2 LRSPGD (reference sequence). RNA was isolated and reverse transcribed to cDNA, the sequencing template. Method: immunoSEQ multiplex PCR; TCRdb's copy keeps in-frame clones and lacks some. Altogether 250,000 or so clones were found in the sample, and no singletons occur. A word on this clone: These gene names are mouse names. The read comes to an end 4 residues before the CDR3 does, leaving the germline J gene to fill in the end.

The sorting of pooled cutaneous lymph node cells relied on CD4, CD8alpha, NKG2D, NKG2ACE and other markers. The chain has TRBV1 and TRBJ2-7; D not certain. The TCR comes from a C3H/HeJ mouse with alopecia areata. The strain's MHC type: H2-k. The sequenced material came from CD4+ T cells sorted from a lymph node. CDR3 DNA, as far as it was read: TGCACCTGCAGTGCAGATCCAGTCTCCTAT. This sequence encodes CTCSADPVSY. The whole CDR3 protein is CTCSADPVSYEQYF.